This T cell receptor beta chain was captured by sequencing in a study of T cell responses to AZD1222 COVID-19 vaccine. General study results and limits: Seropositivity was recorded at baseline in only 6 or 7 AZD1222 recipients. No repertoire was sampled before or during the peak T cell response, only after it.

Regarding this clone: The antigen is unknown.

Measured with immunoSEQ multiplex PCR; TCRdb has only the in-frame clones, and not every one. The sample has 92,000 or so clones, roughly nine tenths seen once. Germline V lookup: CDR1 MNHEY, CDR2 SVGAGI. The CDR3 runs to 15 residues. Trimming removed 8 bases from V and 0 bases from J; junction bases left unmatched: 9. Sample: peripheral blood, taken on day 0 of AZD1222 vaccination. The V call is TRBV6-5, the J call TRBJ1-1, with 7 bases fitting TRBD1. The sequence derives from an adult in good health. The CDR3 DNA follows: TGTGCCAGCCCGGGGTTCACAGGGGTGAACACTGAAGCTTTCTTT. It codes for CASPGFTGVNTEAFF.